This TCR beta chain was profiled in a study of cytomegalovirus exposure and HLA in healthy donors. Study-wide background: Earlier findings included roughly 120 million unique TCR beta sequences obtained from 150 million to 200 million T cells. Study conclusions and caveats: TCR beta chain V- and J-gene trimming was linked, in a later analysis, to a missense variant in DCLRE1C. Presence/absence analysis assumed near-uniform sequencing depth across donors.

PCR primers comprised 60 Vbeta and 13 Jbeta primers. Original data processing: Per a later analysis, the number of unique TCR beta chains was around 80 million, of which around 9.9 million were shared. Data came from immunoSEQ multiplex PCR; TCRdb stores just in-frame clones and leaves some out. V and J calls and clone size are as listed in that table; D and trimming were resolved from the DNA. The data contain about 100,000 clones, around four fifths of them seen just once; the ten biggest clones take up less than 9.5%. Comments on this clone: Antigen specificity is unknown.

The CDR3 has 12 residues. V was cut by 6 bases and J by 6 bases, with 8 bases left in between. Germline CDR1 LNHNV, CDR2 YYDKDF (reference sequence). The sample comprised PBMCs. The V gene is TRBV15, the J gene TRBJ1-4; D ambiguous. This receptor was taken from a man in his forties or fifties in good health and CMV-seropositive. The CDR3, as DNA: TGTGCCACCAGAGCGGGAGATGAAAAACTGTTTTTT. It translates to CATRAGDEKLFF.